This TCR beta chain came from a study of blood T cell repertoires in COVID-19. Background on the study: Spain, Italy and the United States supplied samples that represented acute and convalescent COVID-19.

The CDR3 is 17 amino acids. Germline V gives CDR1 GTSNPN, CDR2 SVGIG (reference sequence). The ends were cut back, 0 bases at V and 0 bases at J, with 18 bases in the middle. Only in-frame clones appear in the TCRdb table, and some are missing; sequencing was by immunoSEQ multiplex PCR. This table holds under 300,000 clones, 88% found once. The receptor was derived from a woman aged 40 to 50 who had recovered from COVID-19. The sequenced material came from peripheral blood. The chain has TRBV30 and TRBJ2-7; perhaps TRBD2 as D (6 bases). CDR3 coding DNA: TGTGCCTGGAGTGTACTTGGGAGGACAACTAGCTCCTACGAGCAGTACTTC. Protein: CAWSVLGRTTSSYEQYF. The full variable domain, in which reference TRBV30 and TRBJ2-7 provide the parts outside the CDR3, is SQTIHQWPATLVQPVGSPLSLECTVEGTSNPNLYWYRQAAGRGLQLLFYSVGIGQISSEVPQNLSASRPQDRQFILSSKKLLLSDSGFYLCAWSVLGRTTSSYEQYFGPGTRLTVT.